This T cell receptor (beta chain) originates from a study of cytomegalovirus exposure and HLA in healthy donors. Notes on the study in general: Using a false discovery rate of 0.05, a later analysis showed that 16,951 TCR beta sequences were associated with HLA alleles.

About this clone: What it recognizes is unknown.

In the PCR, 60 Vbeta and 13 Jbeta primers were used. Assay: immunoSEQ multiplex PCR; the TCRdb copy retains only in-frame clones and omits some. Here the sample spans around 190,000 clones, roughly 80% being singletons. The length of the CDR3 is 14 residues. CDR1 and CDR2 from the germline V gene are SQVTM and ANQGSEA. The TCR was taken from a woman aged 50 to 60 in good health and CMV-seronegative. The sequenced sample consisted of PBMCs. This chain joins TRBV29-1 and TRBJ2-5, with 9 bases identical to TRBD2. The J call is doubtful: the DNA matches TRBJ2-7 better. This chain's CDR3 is CSVVPGLADNEQYF. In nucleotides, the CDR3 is TGCAGCGTTGTTCCGGGACTAGCTGACAACGAGCAGTACTTC.